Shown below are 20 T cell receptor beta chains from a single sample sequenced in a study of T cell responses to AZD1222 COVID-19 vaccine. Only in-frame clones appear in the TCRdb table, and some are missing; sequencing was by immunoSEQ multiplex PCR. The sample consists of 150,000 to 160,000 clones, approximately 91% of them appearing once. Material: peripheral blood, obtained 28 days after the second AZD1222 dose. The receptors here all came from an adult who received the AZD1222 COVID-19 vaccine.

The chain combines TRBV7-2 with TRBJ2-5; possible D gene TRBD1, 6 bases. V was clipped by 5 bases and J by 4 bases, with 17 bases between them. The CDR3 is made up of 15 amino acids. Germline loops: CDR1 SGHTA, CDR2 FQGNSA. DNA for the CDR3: TGTGCCAGCAGCCTGGTCTGGGGGCGCGTAGAGACCCAGTACTTC. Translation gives CASSLVWGRVETQYF.

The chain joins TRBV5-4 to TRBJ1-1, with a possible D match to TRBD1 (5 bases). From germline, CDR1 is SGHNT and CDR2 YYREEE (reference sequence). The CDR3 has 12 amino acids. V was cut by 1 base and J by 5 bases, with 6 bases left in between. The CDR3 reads CASSLTGTEAFF. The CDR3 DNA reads TGTGCCAGCAGCTTGACAGGAACTGAAGCTTTCTTT.

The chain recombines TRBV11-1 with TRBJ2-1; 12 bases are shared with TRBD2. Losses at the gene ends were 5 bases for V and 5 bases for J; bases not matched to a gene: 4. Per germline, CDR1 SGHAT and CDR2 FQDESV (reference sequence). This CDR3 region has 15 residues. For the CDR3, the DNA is TGTGCCAGCAGCCCAAGACTAGCGGGAGACAATGAGCAGTTCTTC. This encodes CASSPRLAGDNEQFF.

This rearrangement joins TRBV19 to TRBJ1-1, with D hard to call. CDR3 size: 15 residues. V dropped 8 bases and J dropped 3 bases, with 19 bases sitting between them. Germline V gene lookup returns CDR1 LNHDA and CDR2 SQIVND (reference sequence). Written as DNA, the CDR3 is TGTGCCAGTTTGGAAGGGTCGTATCGTTACACTGAAGCTTTCTTT. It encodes CASLEGSYRYTEAFF.

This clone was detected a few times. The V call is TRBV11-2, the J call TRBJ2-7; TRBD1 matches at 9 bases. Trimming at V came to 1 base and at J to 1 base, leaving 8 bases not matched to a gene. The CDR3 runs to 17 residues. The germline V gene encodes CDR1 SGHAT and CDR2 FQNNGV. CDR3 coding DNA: TGTGCCAGCAGCTTAGCCACAGGGGGCGCGGATTCCTACGAGCAGTACTTC. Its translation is CASSLATGGADSYEQYF.

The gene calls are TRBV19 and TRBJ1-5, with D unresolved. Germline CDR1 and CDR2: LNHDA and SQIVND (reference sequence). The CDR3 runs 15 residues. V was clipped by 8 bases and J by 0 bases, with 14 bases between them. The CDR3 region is CASAAEAYSNQPQHF. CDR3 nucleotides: TGTGCCAGTGCCGCAGAAGCTTATAGCAATCAGCCCCAGCATTTT.

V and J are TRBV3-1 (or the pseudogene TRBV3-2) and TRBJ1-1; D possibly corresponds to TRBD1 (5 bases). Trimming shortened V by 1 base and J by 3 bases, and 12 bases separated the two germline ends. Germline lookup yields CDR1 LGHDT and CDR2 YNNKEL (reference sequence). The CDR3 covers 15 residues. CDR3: CASSQGTGPYTEAFF. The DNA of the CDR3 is TGTGCCAGCAGCCAAGGCACGGGGCCCTACACTGAAGCTTTCTTT.

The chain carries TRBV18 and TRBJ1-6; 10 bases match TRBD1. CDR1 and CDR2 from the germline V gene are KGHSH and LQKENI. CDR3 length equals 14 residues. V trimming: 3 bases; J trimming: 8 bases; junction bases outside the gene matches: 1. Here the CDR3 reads CASSPGTGDSPLHF. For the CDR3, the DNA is TGTGCCAGCTCACCCGGGACAGGGGATTCACCCCTCCACTTT.

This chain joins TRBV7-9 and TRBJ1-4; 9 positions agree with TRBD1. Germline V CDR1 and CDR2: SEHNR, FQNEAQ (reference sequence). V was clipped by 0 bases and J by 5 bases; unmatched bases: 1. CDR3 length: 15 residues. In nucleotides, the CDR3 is TGTGCCAGCAGCTTAGCGGACAGGGGCAATGAAAAACTGTTTTTT. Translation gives CASSLADRGNEKLFF.

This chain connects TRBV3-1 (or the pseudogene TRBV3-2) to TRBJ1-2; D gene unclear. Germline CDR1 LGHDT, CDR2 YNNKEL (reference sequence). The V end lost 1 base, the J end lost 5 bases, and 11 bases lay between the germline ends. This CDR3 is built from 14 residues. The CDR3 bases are TGTGCCAGCAGCCAAGCAGTAACTGGATATGGCTACACCTTC. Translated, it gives CASSQAVTGYGYTF.

The CDR3 DNA is TGTGCCAGCAGCTTAGGCAGGGAGTGGGCTAACTATGGCTACACCTTC. Translating gives CASSLGREWANYGYTF. The chain is built from TRBV5-8 and TRBJ1-2; D might be TRBD1 (5 bases). Germline loops: CDR1 SGHTS, CDR2 YDEGEE. V lost 2 bases and J lost 0, with 14 bases in between. The CDR3 totals 16 residues.

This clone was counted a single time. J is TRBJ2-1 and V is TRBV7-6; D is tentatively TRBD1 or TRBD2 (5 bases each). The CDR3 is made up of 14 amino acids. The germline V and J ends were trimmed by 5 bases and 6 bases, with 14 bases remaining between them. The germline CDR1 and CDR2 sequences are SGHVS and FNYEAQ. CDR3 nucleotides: TGTGCCAGCAGCCCTCGGGGCCCAGGCAATGAGCAGTTCTTC. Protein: CASSPRGPGNEQFF.

Here the CDR3 DNA reads TGTGCCAGCAGCGCGGGACAGTCAGAGACCCAGTACTTC. Amino acid sequence: CASSAGQSETQYF. The chain has TRBV9 and TRBJ2-5; TRBD1 matches 7 bases. The germline V gene has CDR1 SGDLS and CDR2 YYNGEE. V trimming: 3 bases; J trimming: 4 bases; junction bases outside the gene matches: 3. The CDR3 length is 13 residues.

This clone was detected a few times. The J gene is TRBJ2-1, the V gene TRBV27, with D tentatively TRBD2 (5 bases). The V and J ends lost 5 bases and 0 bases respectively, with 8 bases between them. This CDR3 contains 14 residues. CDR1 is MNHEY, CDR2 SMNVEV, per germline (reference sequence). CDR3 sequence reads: CASSVGSSYNEQFF. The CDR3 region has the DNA TGTGCCAGCAGTGTGGGGAGCTCCTACAATGAGCAGTTCTTC.

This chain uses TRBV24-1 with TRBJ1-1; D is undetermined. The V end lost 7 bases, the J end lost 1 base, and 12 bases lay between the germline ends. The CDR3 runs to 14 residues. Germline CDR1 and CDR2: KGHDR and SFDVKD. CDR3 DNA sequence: TGTGCCACCAGGCTCTTCGGTAGGAACACTGAAGCTTTCTTT. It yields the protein CATRLFGRNTEAFF.

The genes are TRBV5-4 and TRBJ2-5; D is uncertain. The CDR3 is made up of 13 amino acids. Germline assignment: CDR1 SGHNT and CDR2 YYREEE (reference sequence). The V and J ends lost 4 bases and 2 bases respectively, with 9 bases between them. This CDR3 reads CASSPQEQETQYF. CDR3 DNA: TGTGCCAGCAGCCCCCAGGAACAAGAGACCCAGTACTTC.

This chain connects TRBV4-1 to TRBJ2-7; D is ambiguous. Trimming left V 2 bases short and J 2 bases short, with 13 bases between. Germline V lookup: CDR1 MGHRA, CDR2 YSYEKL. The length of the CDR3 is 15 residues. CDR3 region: CASSQTPARAYEQYF. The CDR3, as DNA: TGCGCCAGCAGCCAAACACCGGCCCGCGCCTACGAGCAGTACTTC.

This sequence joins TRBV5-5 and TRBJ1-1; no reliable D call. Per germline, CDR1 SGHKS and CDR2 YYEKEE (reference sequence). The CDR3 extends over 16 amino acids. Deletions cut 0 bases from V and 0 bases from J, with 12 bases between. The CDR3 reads CASSLGQELMNTEAFF. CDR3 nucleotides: TGTGCCAGCAGCTTGGGGCAGGAGCTCATGAACACTGAAGCTTTCTTT.

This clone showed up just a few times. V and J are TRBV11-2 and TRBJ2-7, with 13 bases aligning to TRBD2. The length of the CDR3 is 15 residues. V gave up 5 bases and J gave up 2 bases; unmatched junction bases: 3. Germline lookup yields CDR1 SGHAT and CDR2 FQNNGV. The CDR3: CASSTTSGGAYEQYF. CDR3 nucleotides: TGTGCCAGCAGCACCACTAGCGGGGGGGCCTACGAGCAGTACTTC.

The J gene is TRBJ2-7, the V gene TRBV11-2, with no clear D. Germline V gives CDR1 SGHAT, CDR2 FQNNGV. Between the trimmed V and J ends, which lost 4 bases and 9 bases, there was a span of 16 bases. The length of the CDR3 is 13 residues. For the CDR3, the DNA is TGTGCCAGCAGCTCCGTCGCCGGTTATATGCAGTACTTC. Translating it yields CASSSVAGYMQYF.